A selection of T cell receptor beta chains follows, all from one sample in a study of cytomegalovirus exposure and HLA in healthy donors. Here immunoSEQ multiplex PCR was the method, and the copy in TCRdb shows in-frame clones only, minus some. The sample holds more than 110,000 clones; 79% are singletons and the top ten take about 1%. Sequencing was carried out using PBMCs. The receptors come from a man aged 18 to 30 in good health and CMV-seronegative. The CDR3 runs from the conserved cysteine through the conserved F or W. Fields, in order: D gene, CDR3 length, J gene, V gene, clone size, CDR3 DNA, CDR3 protein. The D gene is left open where the match is weak. Only part of the rows carry a size: once, few, many, or a class if the clone is expanded.

TRBD1,13,TRBJ1-1,TRBV5-4,few,TGTGCCAGCAACAATGGGGGGACAGGTGAAGCTTTCTTT,CASNNGGTGEAFF
NA,13,TRBJ2-7,TRBV4-3,NA,TGCGCCAGCAGCCAAGATAAGGGGTACGAGCAGTACTTC,CASSQDKGYEQYF
TRBD1,15,TRBJ1-4,TRBV6-5,NA,TGTGCCAGCACCTCCCCTCGACAGGGGAATGAAAAACTGTTTTTT,CASTSPRQGNEKLFF
NA,12,TRBJ1-2,TRBV6-5,NA,TGTGCCAGCAGTCCCACAGGGTTTGGCTACACCTTC,CASSPTGFGYTF
NA,13,TRBJ1-2,TRBV29-1,NA,TGCAGCGTTGAAAAGGGGGAGAGAGGTGGCTACACCTTC,CSVEKGERGGYTF
NA,15,TRBJ1-5,TRBV12-5,NA,TGTGCTAGTGGTTTGGTAATGAGTAGCAATCAGCCCCAGCATTTT,CASGLVMSSNQPQHF
NA,11,TRBJ1-2,TRBV28,NA,TGTGCCAGCAGGGGAGTCTATGGCTACACCTTC,CASRGVYGYTF
TRBD1,14,TRBJ1-6,TRBV7-2,NA,TGTGCCAGCAGCTCCGGGACAGCGAATTCACCCCTCCACTTT,CASSSGTANSPLHF
TRBD2,15,TRBJ2-1,TRBV5-1,NA,TGCGCCAGCAGCCCGGGGGGGGGCTTGTACAATGAGCAGTTCTTC,CASSPGGGLYNEQFF
NA,13,TRBJ2-1,TRBV30,NA,TGTGCCTGGAGTCCAATAGCCCGGTACGAGCAGTTCTTC,CAWSPIARYEQFF
TRBD1,13,TRBJ1-1,TRBV29-1,NA,TGCAGCGCCGGGACAGGGCTGAACACTGAAGCTTTCTTT,CSAGTGLNTEAFF
NA,14,TRBJ1-1,TRBV7-6,NA,TGTGCCAGCAGCTGGGGGGGTGGCAACACTGAAGCTTTCTTT,CASSWGGGNTEAFF
NA,14,TRBJ2-7,TRBV7-9,NA,TGTGCCAGCAGCTCTTGGACACTCTCCTACGAGCAGTACTTC,CASSSWTLSYEQYF
NA,16,TRBJ2-7,TRBV19,NA,TGTGCCAGTAGTAAAACTTCGACAGGGGACTACTACGAGCAGTACTTC,CASSKTSTGDYYEQYF
NA,15,TRBJ1-4,TRBV9,NA,TGTGCCAGCAGCGTAGAACCCAGAATTAATGAAAAACTGTTTTTT,CASSVEPRINEKLFF
TRBD1,16,TRBJ2-7,TRBV7-2,NA,TGTGCCAGCAGCTACTATGGACAGGCGTCGGTTGGCGAGCAGTACTTC,CASSYYGQASVGEQYF
NA,12,TRBJ1-2,TRBV9,once,TGTGCCAGCAGCCGACTCAGGGGAGGCTACACCTTC,CASSRLRGGYTF
TRBD2,16,TRBJ2-2,TRBV15,NA,TGTGCCACCAGCAGAGATCGGGAGGGGTCTACCGGGGAGCTGTTTTTT,CATSRDREGSTGELFF
TRBD1,18,TRBJ1-6,TRBV9,NA,TGTGCCAGCAGCGTAGGGGGACAGGGGATACTGAATAATTCACCCCTCCACTTT,CASSVGGQGILNNSPLHF
NA,15,TRBJ2-7,TRBV7-9,NA,TGTGCCAGCAGCTTAAGTTCAGGATTCGCCTACGAGCAGTACTTC,CASSLSSGFAYEQYF
TRBD1,13,TRBJ2-5,TRBV5-4,NA,TGTGCCAGCAATGGACAGGGAAAAGAGACCCAGTACTTC,CASNGQGKETQYF
NA,13,TRBJ1-2,TRBV11-2,NA,TGTGCCAGCAGCTTAGCTGCGGGTGGTGGCTACACCTTC,CASSLAAGGGYTF
NA,12,TRBJ2-1,TRBV9,NA,TGTGCCAGCGGGGAGGGGGGCGATGAGCAGTTCTTC,CASGEGGDEQFF
NA,16,TRBJ2-7,TRBV5-5,NA,TGTGCCAGCAGCTCAGAACTACAGGGATTCTCCTACGAGCAGTACTTC,CASSSELQGFSYEQYF
NA,13,TRBJ2-3,TRBV5-4,NA,TGTGCCAGCAGCTTCCTACAGGGAAATACGCAGTATTTT,CASSFLQGNTQYF
TRBD1,14,TRBJ2-5,TRBV6-6,once,TGTGCCAGCAGTACGACAGGGGCCGAAGAGACCCAGTACTTC,CASSTTGAEETQYF
NA,14,TRBJ2-5,TRBV4-1,NA,TGCGCCAGCAGCCAAGTCAGGGCGGAAGAGACCCAGTACTTC,CASSQVRAEETQYF
NA,14,TRBJ2-7,TRBV28,NA,TGTGCCAGCAGCCGCGGGACAGTAGGCTACGAGCAGTACTTC,CASSRGTVGYEQYF
NA,13,TRBJ1-1,TRBV7-6,NA,TGTGCCAGCAGCAACAGCCAGAACACTGAAGCTTTCTTT,CASSNSQNTEAFF
TRBD1,16,TRBJ1-5,TRBV6-6,NA,TGTGCCAGCAGTTACGGAAGGGACAGTAGGAATCAGCCCCGGCATTTT,CASSYGRDSRNQPRHF
TRBD1,14,TRBJ1-2,TRBV6-1,few,TGTGCCAGCAGCGAGGGGGACAGGTTCTATGGCTACACCTTC,CASSEGDRFYGYTF
NA,15,TRBJ2-7,TRBV14,NA,TGTGCCAGCAGCCCCCGCGGGGCAGGCAGCTACGAGCAGTACTTC,CASSPRGAGSYEQYF
TRBD1,14,TRBJ2-7,TRBV27,NA,TGTGCCAGCAGCTCCCTCCGGGACAGATACGAGCAGTACTTC,CASSSLRDRYEQYF
TRBD1,15,TRBJ2-5,TRBV5-1,NA,TGCGCCAGCAGCTCGCCACAGGGGGTTCAAGAGACCCAGTACTTC,CASSSPQGVQETQYF
TRBD1,15,TRBJ1-2,TRBV4-2,few,TGTGCCAGCAGTCTCATGGACAGGGGGGTTCGTGGCTACACCTTC,CASSLMDRGVRGYTF
TRBD1,15,TRBJ1-4,TRBV18,NA,TGTGCCAGCTCACCCGGACAGGGAGGGGATGAAAAACTGTTTTTT,CASSPGQGGDEKLFF
TRBD1,17,TRBJ2-2,TRBV9,NA,TGTGCCAGCAGCGCTACGAGACAGGGGGACTACCCCGGGGAGCTGTTTTTT,CASSATRQGDYPGELFF
NA,16,TRBJ2-2,TRBV4-1,few,TGCGCCAGCAGCCAAGACCAGGGTGTCGACACCGGGGAGCTGTTTTTT,CASSQDQGVDTGELFF
NA,13,TRBJ1-1,TRBV6-5,NA,TGTGCCAGCAGTTACCGACAGAACACTGAAGCTTTCTTT,CASSYRQNTEAFF
NA,15,TRBJ2-7,TRBV5-1,NA,TGCGCCAGCAGCTTGGATGGGGGGGGGCCTGACGAGCAGTACTTC,CASSLDGGGPDEQYF
NA,13,TRBJ2-7,TRBV7-2,NA,TGTGCCAGCAGCCGGGACAAAACCTACGAGCAGTACTTC,CASSRDKTYEQYF
NA,15,TRBJ1-2,TRBV5-1,NA,TGCGCCAGCAGCTTGGGCTTAGGACTAAACTATGGCTACACCTTC,CASSLGLGLNYGYTF
TRBD1,16,TRBJ1-2,TRBV14,NA,TGTGCCAGCAGCCCTCTCGGACAGGGGAATACCTATGGCTACACCTTC,CASSPLGQGNTYGYTF
TRBD1,15,TRBJ1-2,TRBV5-1,NA,TGCGCCAGCAGCTTGGTAGGGACAGGGGGCGATGGCTACACCTTC,CASSLVGTGGDGYTF
NA,16,TRBJ2-7,TRBV4-3,NA,TGCGCCAGCAGCCAAGATTCTAGGGGAAGCTCCTACGAGCAGTACTTC,CASSQDSRGSSYEQYF
NA,16,TRBJ1-1,TRBV4-2,few,TGTGCCAGCAGCCAAGAAAGTCGGCAGGGGAACACTGAAGCTTTCTTT,CASSQESRQGNTEAFF
TRBD1,11,TRBJ2-1,TRBV20-1,NA,TGCAGTGCTGGACAGGGGGATGAGCAGTTCTTC,CSAGQGDEQFF
TRBD1,14,TRBJ1-5,TRBV27,NA,TGTGCCAGCAGTTACAGGGGTTTTAATCAGCCCCAGCATTTT,CASSYRGFNQPQHF
NA,14,TRBJ1-1,TRBV7-2,NA,TGTGCCAGCAGCTTGTCCCGGGACGGGGGTTCGGCTTTCTTT,CASSLSRDGGSAFF
NA,15,TRBJ1-2,TRBV15,NA,TGTGCCACCAGCAGAGAAACGGGATTTAACTATGGCTACACCTTC,CATSRETGFNYGYTF
NA,17,TRBJ1-2,TRBV21-1,NA,TGTGCCAGCCCAGGGCGGGACAGGGGGCGCATCGGCTATGGCTACACCTTC,CASPGRDRGRIGYGYTF
TRBD1,14,TRBJ2-7,TRBV28,NA,TGTGCCAGCACCGAGACAGGGGTATCCTACGAGCAGTACTTC,CASTETGVSYEQYF
TRBD2,18,TRBJ2-2,TRBV23-1,NA,TGCGCCAGCAGTCAATCGGAAACAGCGGGAACAAACACCGGGGAGCTGTTTTTT,CASSQSETAGTNTGELFF
TRBD1,15,TRBJ1-2,TRBV19,NA,TGTGCCAGTACCGGACAGGGGGCCCGACTGTATGGCTACACCTTC,CASTGQGARLYGYTF
TRBD2,15,TRBJ2-7,TRBV27,NA,TGTGCCAGCAGTTTGGGCGCGGGGGGCCCCTACGAGCAGTACTTC,CASSLGAGGPYEQYF